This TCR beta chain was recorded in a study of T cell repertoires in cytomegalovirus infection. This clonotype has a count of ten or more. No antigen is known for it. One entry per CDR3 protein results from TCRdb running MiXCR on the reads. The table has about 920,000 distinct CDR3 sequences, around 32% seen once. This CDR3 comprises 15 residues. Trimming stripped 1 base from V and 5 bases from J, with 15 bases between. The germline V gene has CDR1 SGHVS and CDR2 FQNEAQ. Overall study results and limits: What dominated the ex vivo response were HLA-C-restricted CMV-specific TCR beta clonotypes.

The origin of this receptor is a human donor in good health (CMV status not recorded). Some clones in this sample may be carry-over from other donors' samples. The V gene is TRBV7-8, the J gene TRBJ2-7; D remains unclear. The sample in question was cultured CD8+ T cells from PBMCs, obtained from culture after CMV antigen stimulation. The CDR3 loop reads CASSLVAGRKHEQYF. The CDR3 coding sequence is TGTGCCAGCAGCTTAGTGGCAGGAAGAAAGCACGAGCAGTACTTC.